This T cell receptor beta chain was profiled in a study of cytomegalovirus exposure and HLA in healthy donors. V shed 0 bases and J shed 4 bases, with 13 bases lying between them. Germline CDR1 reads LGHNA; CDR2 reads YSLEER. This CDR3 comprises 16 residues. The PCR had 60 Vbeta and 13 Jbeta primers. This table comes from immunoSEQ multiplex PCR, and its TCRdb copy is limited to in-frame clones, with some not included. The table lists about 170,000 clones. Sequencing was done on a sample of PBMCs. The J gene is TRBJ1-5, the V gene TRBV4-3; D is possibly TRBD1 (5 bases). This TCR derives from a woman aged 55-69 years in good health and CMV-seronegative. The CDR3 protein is CASSQEWTPPNQPQHF. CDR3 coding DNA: TGCGCCAGCAGCCAAGAGTGGACACCGCCTAATCAGCCCCAGCATTTT.